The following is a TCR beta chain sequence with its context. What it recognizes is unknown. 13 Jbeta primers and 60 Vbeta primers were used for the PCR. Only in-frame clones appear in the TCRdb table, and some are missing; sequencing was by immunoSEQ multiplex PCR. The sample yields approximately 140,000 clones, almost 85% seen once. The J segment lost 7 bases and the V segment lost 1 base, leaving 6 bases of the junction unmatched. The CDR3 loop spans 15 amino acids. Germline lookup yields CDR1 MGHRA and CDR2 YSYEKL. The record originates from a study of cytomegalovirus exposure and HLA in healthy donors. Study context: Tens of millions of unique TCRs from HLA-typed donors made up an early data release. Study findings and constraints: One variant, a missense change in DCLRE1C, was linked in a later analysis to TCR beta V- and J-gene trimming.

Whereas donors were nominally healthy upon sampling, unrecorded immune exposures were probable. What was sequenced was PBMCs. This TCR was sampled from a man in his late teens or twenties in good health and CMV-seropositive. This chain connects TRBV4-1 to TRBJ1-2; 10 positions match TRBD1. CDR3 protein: CASSQARQGAVGYTF. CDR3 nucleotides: TGCGCCAGCAGCCAAGCCAGACAGGGGGCGGTTGGCTACACCTTC.